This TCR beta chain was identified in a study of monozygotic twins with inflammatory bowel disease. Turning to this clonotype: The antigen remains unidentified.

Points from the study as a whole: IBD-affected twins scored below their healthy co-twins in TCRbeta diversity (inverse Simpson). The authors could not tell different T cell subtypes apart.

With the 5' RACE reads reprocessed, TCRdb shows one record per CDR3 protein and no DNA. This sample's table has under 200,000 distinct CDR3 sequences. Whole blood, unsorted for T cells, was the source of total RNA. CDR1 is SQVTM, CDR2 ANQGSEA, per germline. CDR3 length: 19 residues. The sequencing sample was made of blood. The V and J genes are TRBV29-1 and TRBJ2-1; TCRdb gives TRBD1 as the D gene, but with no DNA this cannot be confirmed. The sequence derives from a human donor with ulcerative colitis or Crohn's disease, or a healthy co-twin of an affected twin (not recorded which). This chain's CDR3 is CSVGPLTTGWEGVRNEQFF.